A single sample gave rise to the 6 T cell receptor beta chains below, sequenced in a study of human T cells and chemical hapten exposure. Time point: patch test 2, 6 weeks after DPC sensitization. Treatment specified: therapeutic diphenylcyclopropenone sensitization with weekly scalp DPC. TCRdb reprocessed the RACE reads via MiXCR and lists one record per CDR3 protein. Of 360,000 or so distinct CDR3 sequences in the sample, around 6% are singletons; the top ten hold around 5.6%. Sample: whole blood, taken in connection with sensitization to the hapten diphenylcyclopropenone (DPC). Source of these receptors: a woman under 30 with alopecia areata. Some clones in this sample may be carry-over from other donors' samples.

The chain has TRBV7-9 and TRBJ1-6, with a weak D call TRBD1 (5 bases). V was pared by 5 bases and J by 9 bases, with 14 bases between. This CDR3 is 14 amino acids long. Germline V gives CDR1 SEHNR, CDR2 FQNEAQ (reference sequence). The CDR3 DNA is TGTGCCAGCAGCGAATGGACAAACATTTCACCCCTCCACTTT. Translated, it gives CASSEWTNISPLHF.

This clonotype was seen repeatedly, ten times or more. The chain is built from TRBV6-2 or TRBV6-3 and TRBJ2-7; unclear D gene. Trimming removed 3 bases at V and 8 bases at J, with 17 bases between. The CDR3 totals 14 residues. Germline V lookup: CDR1 MNHEY, CDR2 SVGEGT. The CDR3 loop is CASSYSPAPGQQYF. CDR3 DNA: TGTGCCAGCAGTTATTCCCCAGCGCCTGGCCAGCAGTACTTC.

This clonotype has a handful of counts. V is TRBV7-9 and J is TRBJ2-2; TRBD1 matches at 9 bases. The CDR3 is made up of 15 amino acids. Losses at the gene ends were 5 bases for V and 4 bases for J; bases not matched to a gene: 5. CDR1 is SEHNR and CDR2 is FQNEAQ in the germline V gene (reference sequence). The CDR3 is CASSSQQGATGELFF. As DNA, the CDR3 is TGTGCCAGCAGCAGTCAACAGGGGGCCACCGGGGAGCTGTTTTTT.

This clonotype was detected ten times or more. The V gene is TRBV2, the J gene TRBJ2-3; D is undetermined. V was shortened by 3 bases and J by 1 base, with 8 bases between the two germline ends. The germline V gene encodes CDR1 SNHLY and CDR2 FYNNEI. CDR3 size: 14 residues. CDR3 region: CASSEIRGTDTQYF. The CDR3 nucleotides are TGTGCCAGCAGTGAGATTCGGGGCACAGATACGCAGTATTTT.

This clonotype showed up many times. DNA of the CDR3: TGCAGTGCTAGTAGGGCTAGCGGACCCTACGAGCAGTACTTC. Its protein is CSASRASGPYEQYF. The genes are TRBV20-1 and TRBJ2-7; 7 bases map to TRBD2. The V and J ends lost 3 bases and 2 bases, in that order; junction bases with no gene match: 7. Germline loops: CDR1 DFQATT, CDR2 SNEGSKA (reference sequence). The CDR3 loop spans 14 amino acids.

The V and J genes are TRBV20-1 and TRBJ2-7, with 12 bases matching TRBD1. The germline V gene encodes CDR1 DFQATT and CDR2 SNEGSKA (reference sequence). This CDR3 contains 14 residues. V was clipped by 4 bases and J by 5 bases; unmatched bases: 6. CDR3 residues: CSANPGQGANEQYF. The DNA for the CDR3 is TGCAGTGCTAATCCGGGACAGGGGGCTAACGAGCAGTACTTC.